This TCR beta chain was profiled in a study of T-cell memory formation after mild COVID-19. There are a few counts of this clonotype. The target antigen is unknown. TCRdb itself ran the 5' RACE reads through MiXCR, one entry per CDR3 protein. The data show roughly 240,000 distinct CDR3 sequences, about 16% seen once. Study-wide results and limits: There was a balanced CD4/CD8 profile in clones contracting day 15 to 85, and later expanders leaned CD4+. CD4+ contracting clones were found mainly in CM and EM, and CD8+ ones in EMRA.

V lost 4 bases, J lost 6 bases, and 13 bases lay in between. The CDR3 loop spans 14 amino acids. Germline values: CDR1 SGHRS, CDR2 YFSETQ. This clonotype was sampled from an adult woman who had mild COVID-19 (a few samples of this study predate the infection). Cell type and time point are not known. The V gene is TRBV5-1, the J gene TRBJ1-4, with D perhaps TRBD1 (6 bases). The source material was PBMCs or a T cell subset sorted from them (not recorded which). The CDR3 DNA reads as TGCGCCAGCAGCACGGGGGCAGCTGATGAAAAACTGTTTTTT. It encodes CASSTGAADEKLFF.